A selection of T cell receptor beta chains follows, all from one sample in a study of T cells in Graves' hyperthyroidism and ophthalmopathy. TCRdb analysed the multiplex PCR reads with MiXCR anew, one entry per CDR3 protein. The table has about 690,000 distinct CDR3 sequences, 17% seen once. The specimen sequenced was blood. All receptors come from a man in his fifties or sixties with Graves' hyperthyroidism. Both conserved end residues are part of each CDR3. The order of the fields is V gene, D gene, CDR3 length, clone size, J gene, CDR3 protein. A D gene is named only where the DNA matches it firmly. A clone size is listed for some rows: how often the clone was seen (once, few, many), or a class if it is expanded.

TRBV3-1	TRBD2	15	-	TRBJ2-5	CASSRPGLAGDERYF
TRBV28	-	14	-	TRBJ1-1	CASSQYQPRTEAFF
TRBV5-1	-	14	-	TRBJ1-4	CASSFGGDGEKLFF
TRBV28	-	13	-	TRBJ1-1	CASIPGLNTEAFF
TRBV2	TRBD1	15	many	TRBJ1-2	CASSESGGLRYGYTF
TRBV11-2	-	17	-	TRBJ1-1	CASSSMRAVKFGTEAFF
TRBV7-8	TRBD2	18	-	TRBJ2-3	CASSLRTSFYISTDTQYF
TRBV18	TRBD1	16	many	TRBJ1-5	CASSDMGQGGNQPQHF
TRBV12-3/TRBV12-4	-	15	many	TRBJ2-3	CASSHTGLSTDTQYF
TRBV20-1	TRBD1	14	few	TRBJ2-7	CSARDRVRAYEQYF
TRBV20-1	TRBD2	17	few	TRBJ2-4	CSARDVASGLAKNIQYF
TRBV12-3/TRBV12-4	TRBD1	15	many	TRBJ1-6	CASSLVGTGSSPLHF
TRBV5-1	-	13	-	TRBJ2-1	CASSPRTGYEQFF
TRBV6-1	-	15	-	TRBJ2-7	CASTAGRQGTYEQYF
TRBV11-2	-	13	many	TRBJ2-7	CASSGFGSYEQYF
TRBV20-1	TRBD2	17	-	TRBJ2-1	CSARGTSGKSSYNEQFF
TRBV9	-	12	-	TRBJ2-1	CASSVDGNEQFF
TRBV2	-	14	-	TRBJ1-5	CASSELGFGQPQHF
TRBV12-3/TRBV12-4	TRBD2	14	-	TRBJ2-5	CASSFEREWETQYF
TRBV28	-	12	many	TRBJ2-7	CASRRDLREQYF
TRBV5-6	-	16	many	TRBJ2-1	CASSLKRTSLYNEQFF
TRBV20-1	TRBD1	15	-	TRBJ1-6	CSAPAGQGFNLPLHF
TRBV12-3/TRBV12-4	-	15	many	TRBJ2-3	CASSLVGTPTDTQYF
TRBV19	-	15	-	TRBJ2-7	CASSPQGPRPYEQYF
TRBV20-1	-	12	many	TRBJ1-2	CSARDRDYGYTF
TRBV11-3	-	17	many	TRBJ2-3	CASSPAEYGASTDTQYF
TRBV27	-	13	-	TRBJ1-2	CASSVRGLYGYTF
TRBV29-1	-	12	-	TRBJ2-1	CSVLDGHNEQFF
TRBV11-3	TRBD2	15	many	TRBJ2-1	CASSSHSSGNNEQFF
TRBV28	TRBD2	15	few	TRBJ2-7	CASRPGLAGTLEQYF
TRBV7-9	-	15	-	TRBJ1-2	CASSLAHSPGHGYTF
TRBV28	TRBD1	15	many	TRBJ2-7	CASNGHETGLIEQYF
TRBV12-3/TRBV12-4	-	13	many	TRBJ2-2	CASRGQYTGELFF
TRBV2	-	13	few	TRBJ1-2	CASSPVNPNGYTF
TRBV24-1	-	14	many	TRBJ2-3	CATSAGISTDTQYF
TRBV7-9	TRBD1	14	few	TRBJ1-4	CASSPTGGNEKLFF
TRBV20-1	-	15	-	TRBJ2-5	CSARDRIGRGETQYF
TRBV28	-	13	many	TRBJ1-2	CASSSADLYGYTF
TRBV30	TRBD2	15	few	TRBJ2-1	CAWGGGLSSYNEQFF
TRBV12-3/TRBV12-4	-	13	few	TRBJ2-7	CASSWGRVSEQYF
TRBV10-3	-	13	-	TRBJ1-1	CAISGSMNTEAFF